The 9 T cell receptor beta chains given below trace back to one sample, sequenced in a study of post-analysis software for immune sequencing data (dated by TCRdb to about 2015). Results the study describes overall, beyond this receptor: Patients showed significantly higher frequencies than controls for a handful of TRBV segments, among them TRBV5-6, TRBV5-1 and TRBV20-1.

The library was obtained by PCR. TCRdb shows the sequencer as Illumina HiSeq 2500. Unique molecular identifiers were incorporated into TCR beta cDNA libraries to reduce PCR and sequencing biases. TCRdb applied fastp at Q25 and MiXCR to the public reads, then kept only in-frame beta chains. Every distinct CDR3 protein forms one entry, paired with its most common genes and DNA. Recorded for this sample are over 250,000 distinct CDR3 sequences; 36% of them occurred a single time. The ten largest clones take up under 5% of the sample. No cognate antigen is known for these TCRs. Sequenced: blood. Source of these receptors: a girl between 10 and 17 years old with multiple sclerosis.

J is TRBJ1-1 and V is TRBV14; D not certain. The CDR3 totals 13 residues. Deletions cut 4 bases from V and 5 bases from J, with 11 bases between. Germline V gene lookup returns CDR1 SGHDN and CDR2 FVKESK. The chain's CDR3 is CASSLTTGTEAFF. In DNA, the CDR3 is TGTGCCAGCAGCCTGACGACGGGAACTGAAGCTTTCTTT.

This clonotype has just a few counts. A much larger clonotype is one base distant, so this may be a read error. CDR3: CASSLVVRNEQYF. CDR3 in DNA: TGTGCCAGCAGCTTAGTCGTCCGCAATGAGCAGTACTTC. The V call is TRBV7-9, the J call TRBJ2-7; no clear D gene. This CDR3 spans 13 amino acids. Germline V lookup: CDR1 SEHNR, CDR2 FQNEAQ (reference sequence). V lost 1 base and J 7 bases, leaving 11 bases between the germline ends.

For this clonotype: This may come from a read error, since a much larger clone is one base off. The J gene is TRBJ2-1, the V gene TRBV6-2 or TRBV6-3, with D possibly being TRBD2 (6 bases). The J call may not be correct, given that the DNA end is closer to TRBJ2-7. CDR1 and CDR2 from the germline V gene are MNHEY and SVGEGT. This CDR3 is built from 17 residues. The CDR3 nucleotides read TGTGCCAGCAGTTACCCCGGAGGGCGCGGGGCCTACAATGAGCAGTACTTC. Amino acids: CASSYPGGRGAYNEQYF.

This clonotype was observed a few times. This chain connects TRBV3-1 to TRBJ1-2; perhaps TRBD1 as D (5 bases). Germline CDR1 and CDR2: LGHDT and YNNKEL (reference sequence). CDR3 length: 16 amino acids. V was shortened by 0 bases and J by 0 bases, with 11 bases between the two germline ends. For the CDR3, the DNA is TGTGCCAGCAGCCAAGAAGGAGCACAGGCTAACTATGGCTACACCTTC. Translated, it gives CASSQEGAQANYGYTF.

In this sample, this clonotype turned up a few times. Mismatch with germline at one junction end may stem from a read error. The CDR3: CANSLKGQGGSPLHF. The CDR3 DNA follows: TGCGCCAACAGCTTGAAAGGACAGGGAGGTTCACCCCTCCACTTT. The chain uses TRBV5-1 and TRBJ1-6, with TRBD1 identical over 8 bases. The CDR3 length is 15 residues. The germline V gene encodes CDR1 SGHRS and CDR2 YFSETQ.

The DNA for the CDR3 is TGTGCCATGGGGAAGTGGCCGGGACAGGGGGCCTACGAGCAGTACTTC. This gives the protein CAMGKWPGQGAYEQYF. V gene TRBV5-8 combines with J gene TRBJ2-7, with 11 nucleotides matching TRBD1. Germline V gene lookup returns CDR1 SGHTS and CDR2 YDEGEE. The CDR3 has 16 residues. V gave up 9 bases and J gave up 2 bases; unmatched junction bases: 13.

This clonotype was counted at least ten times. The chain employs TRBV20-1 and TRBJ2-7, with D possibly being TRBD1 (5 bases). The V end lost 2 bases, the J end lost 0 bases, and 14 bases lay between the germline ends. There are 15 residues in the CDR3. Per germline, CDR1 DFQATT and CDR2 SNEGSKA (reference sequence). CDR3 coding DNA: TGCAGTGCTAGATACAGGTCACTGAGCTCCTACGAGCAGTACTTC. Protein sequence: CSARYRSLSSYEQYF.

This clonotype appeared a few times. This chain joins TRBV2 and TRBJ1-5; 8 bases are a match to TRBD1. The CDR3 loop spans 15 amino acids. Germline lookup yields CDR1 SNHLY and CDR2 FYNNEI. The trim removed 6 bases at V and 3 bases at J, leaving 7 bases unmatched. This chain's CDR3 is CASRRTGQYNQPQHF. For the CDR3, the DNA is TGTGCCAGCAGAAGGACAGGGCAGTACAATCAGCCCCAGCATTTT.

The rearrangement joins TRBV29-1 to TRBJ1-1; D remains unclear. V was pared by 1 base and J by 7 bases, with 7 bases between. The V gene's germline CDR1 is SQVTM and CDR2 ANQGSEA. This CDR3 is built from 11 residues. The CDR3 region is CSVEGGVEAFF. The CDR3 DNA sequence: TGCAGCGTTGAAGGTGGCGTTGAAGCTTTCTTT.